A selection of T cell receptor beta chains follows, all from one sample in a study of cytomegalovirus exposure and HLA in healthy donors. This table comes from immunoSEQ multiplex PCR, and its TCRdb copy is limited to in-frame clones, with some not included. This sample has about 130,000 clones, with roughly 85% found just once. Sequenced sample: PBMCs. The receptors stem from a woman in her forties in good health and CMV-seropositive. CDR3s include the opening cysteine and the closing phenylalanine or tryptophan. D genes are given only for firm matches. Clone size is given for some rows only: seen once, a few or many times, or a class if the clone is expanded.

CDR3	DNA	D	V	J	size
CASSLLLAAGYNEQFF	TGCGCCAGCAGCCTTTTACTAGCAGCAGGTTACAATGAGCAGTTCTTC	-	TRBV4-3	TRBJ2-1	-
CASSLSPGTGGNEQYF	TGCGCCAGCAGCTTGTCCCCCGGGACAGGGGGCAACGAGCAGTACTTC	TRBD1	TRBV5-1	TRBJ2-7	few
CAIDSTGDYAYEQYF	TGTGCCATAGACTCGACAGGGGATTATGCCTACGAGCAGTACTTC	TRBD1	TRBV10-3	TRBJ2-7	-
CASRGAVNTGELFF	TGTGCCAGTAGGGGAGCGGTCAACACCGGGGAGCTGTTTTTT	-	TRBV19	TRBJ2-2	few
CASSPGTSGTDTQYF	TGTGCCAGCTCACCAGGGACTAGCGGCACAGATACGCAGTATTTT	TRBD2	TRBV18	TRBJ2-3	-
CASSPREGLRDTQYF	TGTGCCAGCAGCCCGCGGGAGGGCCTGAGAGATACGCAGTATTTT	TRBD2	TRBV9	TRBJ2-3	-
CASSQTGTSGLSSYEQYF	TGCGCCAGCAGCCAAACCGGGACTAGCGGGTTGAGCTCCTACGAGCAGTACTTC	TRBD2	TRBV5-1	TRBJ2-7	-
CASSLGQALNEKLFF	TGTGCCAGCAGCTTAGGACAGGCTCTTAATGAAAAACTGTTTTTT	-	TRBV7-8	TRBJ1-4	-
CASSYPGVFNEQFF	TGTGCCAGCAGTTACCCGGGTGTATTCAATGAGCAGTTCTTC	-	TRBV6-5	TRBJ2-1	-
CASSDGQPNTEAFF	TGCGCCAGCAGCGACGGACAGCCGAACACTGAAGCTTTCTTT	-	TRBV5-1	TRBJ1-1	-
CASSFNTGTGANVLTF	TGCGCCAGCAGCTTTAATACAGGGACTGGGGCCAACGTCCTGACTTTC	-	TRBV5-1	TRBJ2-6	-
CASSTQLAGESYNEQFF	TGTGCCAGCAGCACCCAACTAGCGGGAGAGTCCTACAATGAGCAGTTCTTC	TRBD2	TRBV9	TRBJ2-1	-
CASSPTGRDAGELFF	TGTGCCAGCAGCCCTACAGGACGCGACGCCGGGGAGCTGTTTTTT	-	TRBV4-2	TRBJ2-2	few
CASQGSSYQETQYF	TGTGCCAGCCAGGGCTCTTCGTACCAAGAGACCCAGTACTTC	-	TRBV2	TRBJ2-5	-
CASRQRKGTGDSGANVLTF	TGTGCCAGCAGACAGCGTAAAGGGACAGGGGACTCTGGGGCCAACGTCCTGACTTTC	TRBD1	TRBV14	TRBJ2-6	-
CAWSVDGSSYNEQFF	TGTGCCTGGAGTGTAGACGGGAGCTCCTACAATGAGCAGTTCTTC	-	TRBV30	TRBJ2-1	once
CASSLDGGLGEAFF	TGTGCCAGCAGCTTAGATGGGGGGTTGGGTGAAGCTTTCTTT	-	TRBV7-2	TRBJ1-1	-
CASSYTRDYEQYF	TGTGCCAGCAGTTACACTAGGGATTACGAGCAGTACTTC	-	TRBV6-6	TRBJ2-7	few
CASSYSLGTGYYEQYF	TGTGCCAGCAGTTACTCGCTGGGGACAGGGTACTACGAGCAGTACTTC	TRBD1	TRBV6-5	TRBJ2-7	-
CASDSNTEAFF	TGTGCCTCGGACTCGAACACTGAAGCTTTCTTT	-	TRBV30	TRBJ1-1	-
CASSPMDRLGGYTF	TGCGCCAGCAGCCCGATGGACAGGTTAGGAGGCTACACCTTC	TRBD1	TRBV5-1	TRBJ1-2	-
CASSRTSGSDYNEQFF	TGCGCCAGCAGCAGGACTAGCGGGAGCGACTACAATGAGCAGTTCTTC	TRBD2	TRBV5-1	TRBJ2-1	-
CASSEVTGATEAFF	TGTGCCAGCAGTGAAGTGACAGGGGCCACTGAAGCTTTCTTT	TRBD1	TRBV6-1	TRBJ1-1	-
CAWSYRGSEQYF	TGTGCCTGGAGTTACAGGGGATCCGAGCAGTACTTC	TRBD1	TRBV30	TRBJ2-7	-
CASTEQGFYGYTF	TGTGCCAGCACGGAACAGGGGTTCTATGGCTACACCTTC	TRBD1	TRBV6-1	TRBJ1-2	-
CASSFSGGDNEQFF	TGTGCCAGCAGTTTTAGTGGGGGGGACAATGAGCAGTTCTTC	TRBD2	TRBV28	TRBJ2-1	-
CASSLWGSIVPYGYTF	TGTGCCAGCAGCTTGTGGGGCAGCATAGTTCCCTATGGCTACACCTTC	-	TRBV5-6	TRBJ1-2	-
CASRKGQMGNTEAFF	TGTGCCAGCAGGAAAGGACAGATGGGGAACACTGAAGCTTTCTTT	-	TRBV2	TRBJ1-1	-
CASSRQLSSYNEQFF	TGTGCCAGCAGCCGACAGCTGAGCTCCTACAATGAGCAGTTCTTC	-	TRBV5-5	TRBJ2-1	-
CASSSPGLAGLNEQFF	TGTGCCAGCAGTTCCCCGGGACTAGCGGGACTGAATGAGCAGTTCTTC	TRBD2	TRBV28	TRBJ2-1	-
CASSMSTSGAYNEQFF	TGCGCCAGCAGTATGTCGACTAGCGGCGCCTACAATGAGCAGTTCTTC	TRBD2	TRBV5-1	TRBJ2-1	-
CASSPSGVRSGANVLTF	TGTGCCAGCAGCCCGTCAGGGGTTCGCTCTGGGGCCAACGTCCTGACTTTC	-	TRBV5-4	TRBJ2-6	-
CASPLGLAWGTDTQYF	TGTGCCAGCCCCCTAGGACTAGCTTGGGGAACAGATACGCAGTATTTT	TRBD2	TRBV7-9	TRBJ2-3	-
CASSREKRTGELFF	TGCGCCAGCTCACGGGAGAAAAGGACCGGGGAGCTGTTTTTT	-	TRBV5-1	TRBJ2-2	-
CASSQLGLAYEQYF	TGTGCCAGCAGCCAACTTGGACTCGCCTACGAGCAGTACTTC	-	TRBV4-2	TRBJ2-7	-
CASSQVASGNGGEQFF	TGTGCCAGCAGCCAGGTAGCTAGCGGGAATGGAGGTGAGCAGTTCTTC	TRBD2	TRBV7-3	TRBJ2-1	-
CASSFGDRNYEQYF	TGTGCCAGCAGTTTTGGGGACAGGAACTACGAGCAGTACTTC	TRBD1	TRBV27	TRBJ2-7	once
CASSLDRGTGTIYNEQFF	TGTGCCAGCAGCTTGGATCGTGGAACAGGCACTATCTACAATGAGCAGTTCTTC	-	TRBV5-6	TRBJ2-1	-
CASGGGNEQFF	TGTGCCAGCGGCGGGGGCAATGAGCAGTTCTTC	TRBD2	TRBV7-3	TRBJ2-1	once
CASSRRVANEKLFF	TGTGCCAGCAGTAGGAGGGTAGCTAATGAAAAACTGTTTTTT	-	TRBV28	TRBJ1-4	-
CASLRDSGNTIYF	TGTGCCAGCTTAAGAGACTCTGGAAACACCATATATTTT	-	TRBV2	TRBJ1-3	-
CASSDTGVGQPQHF	TGTGCCAGCAGTGATACGGGGGTGGGTCAGCCCCAGCATTTT	-	TRBV2	TRBJ1-5	-
CASRGSGTYEQYF	TGTGCCAGCAGGGGGAGCGGAACCTACGAGCAGTACTTC	-	TRBV2	TRBJ2-7	-
CASRTLNRDNEQFF	TGTGCCAGCAGAACATTAAACCGGGACAACGAGCAGTTCTTC	-	TRBV2	TRBJ2-1	-
CASSYGTGKNEQFF	TGTGCCAGCAGCTACGGGACAGGGAAGAATGAGCAGTTCTTC	TRBD1	TRBV5-4	TRBJ2-1	-
CASSLFPGIGNTIYF	TGTGCCAGCAGCTTATTCCCGGGTATTGGAAACACCATATATTTT	-	TRBV7-8	TRBJ1-3	-
CASSTRPGTGETEAFF	TGTGCCAGCAGCACTCGACCCGGGACAGGGGAAACTGAAGCTTTCTTT	TRBD1	TRBV27	TRBJ1-1	once
CASSAPLRRSEAFF	TGTGCCAGCAGCGCTCCTCTGAGGAGGTCTGAAGCTTTCTTT	-	TRBV9	TRBJ1-1	-
CSSSSWLQTDGKGAFF	TGTTCCAGCAGCTCCTGGCTCCAGACAGACGGTAAGGGAGCTTTCTTT	-	TRBV7-9	TRBJ1-1	few
CASSWGLALDEQYF	TGTGCCAGCAGCTGGGGACTAGCCCTGGACGAGCAGTACTTC	TRBD2	TRBV7-2	TRBJ2-7	-
CASSRQVKGYTF	TGTGCCAGCAGCCGACAGGTCAAGGGCTACACCTTC	-	TRBV7-2	TRBJ1-2	-
CASSIYRRTEAFF	TGTGCCAGTAGTATCTACAGGCGGACTGAAGCTTTCTTT	-	TRBV19	TRBJ1-1	-
CASSPPHGYNQPQHF	TGTGCCAGCAGTCCCCCCCACGGTTACAATCAGCCCCAGCATTTT	-	TRBV27	TRBJ1-5	once
CASSQESAGGGYNSPLHF	TGCGCCAGCAGCCAAGAGAGCGCCGGGGGAGGTTATAATTCACCCCTCCACTTT	-	TRBV4-1	TRBJ1-6	once
CATSLGGQGTDTQYF	TGTGCCACCAGTCTAGGCGGGCAGGGGACAGATACGCAGTATTTT	-	TRBV2	TRBJ2-3	-
CASSVDPQGSNEQFF	TGTGCCAGCAGCGTAGACCCCCAGGGTTCAAATGAGCAGTTCTTC	-	TRBV9	TRBJ2-1	-
CASRGGLNYEQYF	TGTGCCAGCCGAGGGGGCCTAAACTACGAGCAGTACTTC	TRBD1	TRBV5-6	TRBJ2-7	-